This T cell receptor (beta chain) was captured by sequencing in a study of a mutant IDH1 vaccine in newly diagnosed glioma. The overall study: Beforehand, treatment had been radiotherapy, temozolomide, or both; the majority received both.

Time point reported: baseline, week 1 (first vaccination visit). Described treatment: pre-vaccination baseline after standard-of-care therapy. This table comes from immunoSEQ multiplex PCR, and its TCRdb copy is limited to in-frame clones, with some not included. The sample carries around 82,000 clones, over 75% recorded once. Germline V gives CDR1 LGHNA, CDR2 YNFKEQ. The trim removed 5 bases at V and 1 base at J, leaving 5 bases unmatched. The CDR3 sequence is 15 residues long. This clonotype was obtained from a man between 35 and 55 years old with glioma. Some clones in this sample may be carry-over from other donors' samples. Sequenced material: PBMCs, taken from a glioma patient treated with radiotherapy, temozolomide or both. The V and J genes are TRBV4-2 and TRBJ2-3; 8 bases align to TRBD2. The CDR3 DNA reads as TGTGCCAGCAGCATGACTAGCGTGGGCACAGATACGCAGTATTTT. Its protein product is CASSMTSVGTDTQYF.